The entry that follows covers one T cell receptor (beta chain) sequence. The target antigen is unknown. These data are taken from a study of Ad26.COV2.S vaccination and SARS-CoV-2 variants. Across the study: Each vaccinee took Ad26.COV2.S intramuscularly, once or twice 56 days apart.

This CDR3 has 14 residues. V lost 1 base and J lost 6; bases outside the gene matches: 5. Germline assignment: CDR1 KGHSH and CDR2 LQKENI. Study findings and constraints: Those who received vaccine or placebo ended up with similar non-spike TCR breadth.

The treatment here: approximately 18 received Ad26.COV2.S at low or high dose, single or two shots; about 5 received placebo; per-sample allocation not given. Day 63 after the first vaccine or placebo injection was the time point for sampling. Generated by immunoSEQ multiplex PCR, the TCRdb table keeps only in-frame clones and is missing some. Of hundreds of thousands of clones in the sample, around 87% were seen once. The receptor's source is a person aged 18-65 years who received the Ad26.COV2.S COVID-19 vaccine or a placebo. The sequenced sample was peripheral blood, obtained in a trial of Ad26.COV2.S vaccine versus placebo. V is TRBV18 and J is TRBJ1-1; TRBD1 aligns across 7 bases. The CDR3 nucleotides read TGTGCCAGCTCACCACAGACAGGGATCGCTGAAGCTTTCTTT. It codes for CASSPQTGIAEAFF.